This T cell receptor (beta chain) was identified in a study of control samples from healthy donors and cancer patients. The J segment lost 0 bases and the V segment lost 4 bases, leaving 6 bases of the junction unmatched. CDR3 length equals 16 residues. Germline V gene data show CDR1 as SQVTM and CDR2 as ANQGSEA. The table came from immunoSEQ multiplex PCR; TCRdb's copy has only in-frame clones and leaves some out. The sample records roughly 130,000 clones, 75% to 95% being singletons. The sample comprised blood. The rearrangement joins TRBV29-1 to TRBJ2-1; 10 bases align to TRBD1. This sequence originates from a man aged 18 to 30 in good health. The CDR3 loop is CSVAGTGALSYNEQFF. The CDR3 bases are TGCAGCGTTGCCGGGACAGGGGCCCTCTCCTACAATGAGCAGTTCTTC.